Each of the 16 T cell receptor beta chains below was sequenced from the same sample in a study of T cell clonotyping in hematopoietic cell transplantation. Assay: immunoSEQ multiplex PCR; the TCRdb copy retains only in-frame clones and omits some. The data hold some 36,000 clones, with 85% to 95% observed a single time. The time point denotes: recipient sample about 28 days before transplant, after cytoreduction. Specimen: peripheral blood mononuclear cells, collected before stem cell transplant. The receptor set was obtained from a man in his forties with chronic myeloid leukemia. Some clones in this sample may be carry-over from other donors' samples.

The rearrangement joins TRBV5-6 to TRBJ2-1; TRBD1 matches at 7 bases. The CDR3 loop spans 16 amino acids. The junction had 13 bases not matched to a gene; V was cut back by 3 bases and J by 7 bases. The germline gives CDR1 SGHDT, CDR2 YYEEEE. The CDR3 here is CASSSTGTAARNEQFF. CDR3 in DNA: TGTGCCAGCAGCTCGACCGGGACAGCGGCCCGGAATGAGCAGTTCTTC. Using reference TRBV5-6 and TRBJ2-1 for the parts outside the CDR3, the full variable domain is DAGVTQSPTHLIKTRGQQVTLRCSPKSGHDTVSWYQQALGQGPQFIFQYYEEEERQRGNFPDRFSGHQFPNYSSELNVNALLLGDSALYLCASSSTGTAARNEQFFGPGTRLTVL.

J is TRBJ2-5 and V is TRBV5-1; a weak D match, TRBD1 (5 bases). Germline loops: CDR1 SGHRS, CDR2 YFSETQ. The CDR3 is 15 amino acids. Trimming removed 6 bases at V and 5 bases at J, with 20 bases between. CDR3 amino acids: CASTPPVAGQETQYF. DNA for the CDR3: TGCGCCAGCACCCCCCCCGTGGCAGGGCAGGAGACCCAGTACTTC.

The chain employs TRBV28 and TRBJ1-1; D gene ambiguous. The CDR3 consists of 12 residues. The V end lost 3 bases, the J end lost 7 bases, and 9 bases lay between the germline ends. Germline CDR1 MDHEN, CDR2 SYDVKM. The CDR3 bases are TGTGCCAGCAGTTTCCGTGGGAATGAAGCTTTCTTT. It is translated as CASSFRGNEAFF.

The rearrangement links TRBV28 to TRBJ1-5, with 8 bases matching TRBD1. Germline CDR1 MDHEN, CDR2 SYDVKM. The CDR3 length is 16 residues. V dropped 5 bases and J dropped 2; count of bases not matched to a gene: 8. The chain's CDR3 is CASSGQGMGGNQPQHF. In DNA, the CDR3 is TGTGCCAGCAGTGGACAGGGAATGGGCGGCAATCAGCCCCAGCATTTT.

The chain carries TRBV28 and TRBJ1-6, with a possible D match to TRBD1 (5 bases). The CDR3 length is 17 residues. V was shortened by 1 base and J by 3 bases, with 13 bases between the two germline ends. From germline, CDR1 is MDHEN and CDR2 SYDVKM. CDR3 amino acids: CASSLLGEGGYNSPLHF. The CDR3 nucleotides are TGTGCCAGCAGTTTATTGGGGGAGGGTGGCTATAATTCACCCCTCCACTTT.

The rearrangement joins TRBV19 to TRBJ1-1; TRBD1 is a possible D gene (5 bases). This CDR3 has 15 amino acids. Germline loops: CDR1 LNHDA, CDR2 SQIVND (reference sequence). V lost 2 bases and J 2 bases, leaving 12 bases between the germline ends. Here the CDR3 DNA reads TGTGCCAGTAGTATACTCCTCAGGGAAAACACTGAAGCTTTCTTT. Translated: CASSILLRENTEAFF. Together with reference TRBV19 and TRBJ1-1, the CDR3 gives the full variable domain: DGGITQSPKYLFRKEGQNVTLSCEQNLNHDAMYWYRQDPGQGLRLIYYSQIVNDFQKGDIAEGYSVSREKKESFPLTVTSAQKNPTAFYLCASSILLRENTEAFFGQGTRLTVV.

The table lists this clone with a count of one. V is TRBV2 and J is TRBJ1-1, with D unclear. The CDR3 is 13 amino acids. Germline loops: CDR1 SNHLY, CDR2 FYNNEI. The germline V and J ends were trimmed by 0 bases and 5 bases, with 7 bases remaining between them. CDR3 DNA sequence: TGTGCCAGCAGTGAAGCGAAAAGTACTGAAGCTTTCTTT. Protein product: CASSEAKSTEAFF.

CDR3 nucleotide sequence: TGTGCCAGTAAATACGGGACAACTCTTTCAAAACCCGGGGAGCTGTTTTTT. This gives the protein CASKYGTTLSKPGELFF. V usage is TRBV19 and J usage is TRBJ2-2; possible D gene TRBD1, 6 bases. Per germline, CDR1 LNHDA and CDR2 SQIVND (reference sequence). V was shortened by 7 bases and J by 6 bases, with 24 bases between the two germline ends. The CDR3 covers 17 residues.

The CDR3 nucleotides read TGCGCCAGCAGCCAGGGGACAGGGGCTTATTTCGCTGAAGCTTTCTTT. This gives the protein CASSQGTGAYFAEAFF. This rearrangement joins TRBV4-3 to TRBJ1-1, with 10 bases lining up with TRBD1. The germline V gene encodes CDR1 LGHNA and CDR2 YSLEER. The length of the CDR3 is 16 residues. Germline trimming cut 3 bases from V and 6 bases from J; bases unmatched to any gene: 10.

This chain uses TRBV28 with TRBJ1-5, with 10 bases aligning to TRBD1. The CDR3 has 18 residues. Trimming removed 6 bases from V and 1 base from J; junction bases left unmatched: 12. CDR1 is MDHEN and CDR2 is SYDVKM in the germline V gene. CDR3 DNA sequence: TGTGCCAGCAGAGACGGGACAGGGGAGCTTGGCAGCAATCAGCCCCAGCATTTT. It specifies CASRDGTGELGSNQPQHF.

The rearrangement links TRBV6-1 to TRBJ1-2, with a possible D match to TRBD1 (5 bases). Trimming cost V 4 bases and J 4 bases, with 16 bases left between them. The germline gives CDR1 MNHNS, CDR2 SASEGT. CDR3 length: 15 amino acids. CDR3 sequence reads: CASSARGAGGYGYTF. DNA for the CDR3: TGTGCCAGCAGTGCCCGAGGGGCCGGGGGCTATGGCTACACCTTC.

The rearrangement links TRBV28 to TRBJ1-2, with TRBD1 matching over 7 bases. Germline V gene lookup returns CDR1 MDHEN and CDR2 SYDVKM. This CDR3 is 15 amino acids long. With 7 bases clipped from V and 5 bases from J, the junction kept 13 bases outside the gene matches. CDR3 region: CASTSGGARRYGYTF. CDR3 in DNA: TGTGCCAGCACCTCAGGGGGGGCGAGGAGATATGGCTACACCTTC.

This sequence joins TRBV19 and TRBJ2-7; D is possibly TRBD2 (6 bases). Germline V CDR1 and CDR2: LNHDA, SQIVND (reference sequence). The CDR3 totals 16 residues. Trimming pared 4 bases from V and 1 base from J, leaving 17 bases between. This CDR3 reads CASSSGGLRVSYEQYF. For the CDR3, the DNA is TGTGCCAGTAGTAGTGGAGGGTTGAGGGTGTCCTACGAGCAGTACTTC. Variable domain in full (rest from reference TRBV19 and TRBJ2-7): DGGITQSPKYLFRKEGQNVTLSCEQNLNHDAMYWYRQDPGQGLRLIYYSQIVNDFQKGDIAEGYSVSREKKESFPLTVTSAQKNPTAFYLCASSSGGLRVSYEQYFGPGTRLTVT.

CDR3 DNA sequence: TGTGCCTGGAGTACTGGACAGGGAAGCAACACCATATATTTT. This encodes CAWSTGQGSNTIYF. V gene TRBV30 combines with J gene TRBJ1-3; TRBD1 agrees at 8 bases. The CDR3 extends over 14 amino acids. V lost 2 bases and J lost 7; bases outside the gene matches: 7. Germline CDR1 GTSNPN, CDR2 SVGIG (reference sequence). Full variable domain (missing parts from reference TRBV30 and TRBJ1-3): SQTIHQWPATLVQPVGSPLSLECTVEGTSNPNLYWYRQAAGRGLQLLFYSVGIGQISSEVPQNLSASRPQDRQFILSSKKLLLSDSGFYLCAWSTGQGSNTIYFGEGSWLTVV.

This clone appeared a single time. The chain recombines TRBV5-1 with TRBJ1-2; TRBD1 might be the D (6 bases). The germline V and J ends were trimmed by 4 bases and 10 bases, with 14 bases remaining between them. Germline CDR1 SGHRS, CDR2 YFSETQ. This CDR3 has 12 residues. CDR3 amino acids: CASSPPGHNYTF. In DNA, the CDR3 is TGCGCCAGCAGCCCCCCGGGACATAACTACACCTTC.

The rearrangement joins TRBV4-3 to TRBJ1-4; 7 positions match TRBD1. Germline lookup yields CDR1 LGHNA and CDR2 YSLEER. Germline trimming cut 0 bases from V and 0 bases from J; bases unmatched to any gene: 4. The CDR3 length is 17 residues. The CDR3 DNA follows: TGCGCCAGCAGCCAAGATCGTCAGGGGGCAACTAATGAAAAACTGTTTTTT. Its translation: CASSQDRQGATNEKLFF.